This T cell receptor (beta chain) was obtained from a study of technical replicates of blood from a few donors. Generated by immunoSEQ multiplex PCR, the TCRdb table keeps only in-frame clones and is missing some. The sample shows 90,000 or so clones, around 95% of them seen only once. Germline V CDR1 and CDR2: LGHNA, YNFKEQ. V lost 0 bases and J lost 1; bases outside the gene matches: 5. The length of the CDR3 is 16 residues. The rearrangement uses TRBV4-2 and TRBJ2-7, with 8 bases that match TRBD2. This sequence was found in a human donor in good health. The sample was T cells isolated from PBMCs. CDR3: CASSQEFPGGSYEQYF. CDR3 coding DNA: TGTGCCAGCAGCCAAGAGTTCCCGGGAGGGTCCTACGAGCAGTACTTC.